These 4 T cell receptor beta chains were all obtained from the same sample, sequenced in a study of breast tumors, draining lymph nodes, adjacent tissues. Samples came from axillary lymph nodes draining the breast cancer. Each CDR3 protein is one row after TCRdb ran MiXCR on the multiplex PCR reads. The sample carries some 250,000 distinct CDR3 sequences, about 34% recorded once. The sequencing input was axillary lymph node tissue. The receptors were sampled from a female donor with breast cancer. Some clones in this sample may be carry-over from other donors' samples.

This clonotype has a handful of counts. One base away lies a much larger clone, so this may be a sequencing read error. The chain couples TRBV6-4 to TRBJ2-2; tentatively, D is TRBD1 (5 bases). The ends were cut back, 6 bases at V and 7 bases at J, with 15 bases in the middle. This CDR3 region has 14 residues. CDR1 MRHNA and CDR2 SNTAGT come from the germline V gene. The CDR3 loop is CASRPAGNDGELFF. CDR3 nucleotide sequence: TGTGCCAGCAGGCCGGCAGGGAATGACGGGGAGCTGTTTTTT.

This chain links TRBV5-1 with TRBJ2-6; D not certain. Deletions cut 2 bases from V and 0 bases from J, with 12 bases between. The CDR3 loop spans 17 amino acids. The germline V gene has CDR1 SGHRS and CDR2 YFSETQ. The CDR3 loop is CASSLPRTSSGANVLTF. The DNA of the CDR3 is TGCGCCAGCAGCTTACCAAGGACCTCCTCTGGGGCCAACGTCCTGACTTTC.

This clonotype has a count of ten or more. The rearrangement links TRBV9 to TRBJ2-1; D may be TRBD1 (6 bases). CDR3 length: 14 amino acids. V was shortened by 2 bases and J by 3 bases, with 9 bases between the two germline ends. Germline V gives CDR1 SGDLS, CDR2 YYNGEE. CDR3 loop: CASSVQGNYNEQFF. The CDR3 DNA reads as TGTGCCAGCAGCGTTCAGGGGAACTACAATGAGCAGTTCTTC. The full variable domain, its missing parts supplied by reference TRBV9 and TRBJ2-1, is DSGVTQTPKHLITATGQRVTLRCSPRSGDLSVYWYQQSLDQGLQFLIQYYNGEERAKGNILERFSAQQFPDLHSELNLSSLELGDSALYFCASSVQGNYNEQFFGPGTRLTVL.

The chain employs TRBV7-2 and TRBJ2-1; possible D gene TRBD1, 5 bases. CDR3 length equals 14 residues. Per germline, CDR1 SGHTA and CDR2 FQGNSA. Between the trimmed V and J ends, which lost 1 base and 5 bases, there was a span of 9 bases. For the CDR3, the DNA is TGTGCCAGCAGCTTAGGTCAGGGAAACAATGAGCAGTTCTTC. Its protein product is CASSLGQGNNEQFF.